This T cell receptor (beta chain) was profiled in a study of graft-versus-host responses after intestinal transplantation. Background on the study: Following induction with anti-thymocyte globulin, all recipients were given tacrolimus and steroids for 2 to 4 years.

Whole-study findings and limits: Recipient marrow held GvH clones, some first seen in ileum or blood.

The assay was immunoSEQ multiplex PCR, and TCRdb's table has in-frame clones only and misses some. The profile shows some 46,000 clones, approximately 92% of them singletons. As to this clone: The antigen is not known.

The V segment lost 7 bases and the J segment 5 bases; nucleotides outside the gene matches: 5. Germline-derived CDR1 and CDR2 are SQVTM and ANQGSEA. The CDR3 totals 12 residues. The TCR was taken from a human patient who received an intestinal transplant, so some T cells may come from the graft donor. The sequences come from PBMCs, collected around 790 days after a first intestinal transplant, on the day of a second. The gene calls are TRBV29-1 and TRBJ1-5, with 7 bases lining up with TRBD1. The CDR3 sequence: CSAGQADQPQHF. CDR3 bases: TGCAGCGCCGGACAGGCTGATCAGCCCCAGCATTTT.